This T cell receptor beta chain was retrieved from a study of blood T cell repertoires in COVID-19. The overall study: The samples span acute and convalescent COVID-19 from the United States, Italy and Spain. The cDNA or gDNA used as material had been derived from T cells, B-cell-depleted T cells, or PBMCs.

The length of the CDR3 is 13 residues. Germline assignment: CDR1 MNHNY and CDR2 SVGAGI (reference sequence). Note on this clone: The junction departs from the called germline gene at one end, perhaps through a read error. The sample carries other DNA sequences with the same CDR3.

As originally analysed: Amplification of reference gene primers provided the estimated nucleated cell counts. Using immunoSEQ multiplex PCR, the repertoire was profiled, and TCRdb retains in-frame clones only, with some absent. That table is the source of V, J and clone size, and D and trimming were worked out from the DNA. The sample lists around 250,000 clones; approximately 83% were seen once. V and J are TRBV6-6 and TRBJ2-7, with a tentative D call TRBD1 (6 bases). The receptor was derived from a man aged 50 or older with active or convalescent COVID-19. The source material was peripheral blood. The DNA for the CDR3 is TGTGCCAGCATGCAGGGGCCTCCCTATGAGCAGTACTTC. Protein product: CASMQGPPYEQYF.